The clone carrying this T cell receptor beta chain showed up many times. At the DNA level, this CDR3 is encoded by other sequences in the same sample as well. This sample is drawn from a study of shared clonotypes between healthy human individuals. In germline, CDR1 is MNHEY, CDR2 SMNVEV (reference sequence). With 5 bases clipped from V and 2 bases from J, the junction kept 2 bases outside the gene matches. This CDR3 is built from 14 residues. Measured with immunoSEQ multiplex PCR; TCRdb has only the in-frame clones, and not every one. Here the sample spans hundreds of thousands of clones, 60% to 80% being singletons.

The sequenced sample consisted of memory CD4+ T cells sorted from blood. Subset here: CD45RA-negative fraction. V is TRBV27 and J is TRBJ2-1; TRBD2 matches 8 bases. The receptor's source is a woman aged 30 to 39 in good health. The CDR3 DNA reads as TGTGCCAGCAGTCAGCGGGGGCCCTACAATGAGCAGTTCTTC. It is translated as CASSQRGPYNEQFF.